This TCR beta chain stems from a study of molecular identifiers for immune sequencing clone quantification. Study-wide findings and caveats: It was shown that clones above 20 RNA copies held over 99% of effector molecules, but under 1% in naive cells. Highly expanded clone sizes could be underestimated by identical TCR molecules that share a barcode.

Researchers sorted naive CD8 T cells as cells that were CD8+CD4-CCR7+CD45RA+. Turning to this clonotype: Its matching antigen is unknown.

Trimming removed 7 bases at V and 4 bases at J, with 18 bases between. The CDR3 consists of 15 residues. Germline-derived CDR1 and CDR2 are MNHNY and SVGAGI (reference sequence). Methods described previously, with TCR primers listed, were used for bulk TCR libraries. Via MiXCR, TCRdb re-called the PCR reads, giving one row per CDR3 protein. This table has roughly 40,000 distinct CDR3 sequences, 24% appearing once. The origin of this receptor is a human donor in good health. Some libraries in this study had Jurkat cell RNA spiked in. The sample taken for sequencing was naive CD8+ T cells from blood, with Jurkat cell RNA spiked in. Subset defined: FACS-sorted CD8+CD4-CCR7+CD45RA+ naive T cells. J is TRBJ2-3 and V is TRBV6-6, with a weak D call TRBD1 (6 bases). The chain's CDR3 is CASTLMNTGPDTQYF. Written as DNA, the CDR3 is TGTGCCAGCACCTTAATGAATACAGGGCCAGATACGCAGTATTTT.